This note documents a single T cell receptor beta chain sequence. Its antigen is currently unknown. There are 13 residues in the CDR3. V was shortened by 4 bases and J by 5 bases, with 12 bases between the two germline ends. From germline, CDR1 is SGHNT and CDR2 YYREEE (reference sequence). PCR amplification relied on 60 Vbeta primers (plus 13 Jbeta primers). Sequencing used immunoSEQ multiplex PCR; TCRdb keeps in-frame clones, though not all of them. Here the sample spans about 120,000 clones, 60% to 85% being singletons. These data are taken from a study of cytomegalovirus exposure and HLA in healthy donors. Study conclusions and caveats: Presence/absence analyses rested on an assumption that sequencing depth was roughly uniform across donors. In an earlier analysis, most TCR beta V segments were productive about 87% or about 30% of the time. Later analysis identified around 15,000 TCR beta sequences associated with HLA alleles, using a false discovery rate threshold of 0.05.

The genes are TRBV5-4 and TRBJ2-5; D gene uncertain. This receptor was taken from a woman younger than 45 in good health and CMV-seronegative. The sequencing sample was made of PBMCs. The DNA of the CDR3 is TGTGCCAGCAGCCCTCGAGGTCGGGAGACCCAGTACTTC. Translating gives CASSPRGRETQYF.